The clone carrying this T cell receptor beta chain was observed at least ten times. The sample is drawn from a study of blood T cells in healthy people across ages. Individuals who donated were healthy Caucasians from Russia aged about 6 to 90. The CDR3 loop spans 13 amino acids. Trimming took off 3 bases at V and 6 bases at J, with 10 bases between the two ends. Together with a sample-barcoded 5' primer, a J-beta primer mix was included in a second PCR lasting roughly 6 to 12 cycles. TCRdb called the 5' RACE reads again in MiXCR, with one record for every CDR3 protein. The top ten hold 7.7% of the sample, which has around 1,700,000 distinct CDR3 sequences, 28% seen once.

The sequencing input was blood. The chain is built from TRBV12-3 or TRBV12-4 and TRBJ2-3, with D perhaps matching TRBD2 (6 bases). The TCR was taken from a woman in her 30s in good health. CDR3 nucleotide sequence: TGTGCCAGCAGTTTCGGGAGAGGGGATACGCAGTATTTT. Translated, it gives CASSFGRGDTQYF.